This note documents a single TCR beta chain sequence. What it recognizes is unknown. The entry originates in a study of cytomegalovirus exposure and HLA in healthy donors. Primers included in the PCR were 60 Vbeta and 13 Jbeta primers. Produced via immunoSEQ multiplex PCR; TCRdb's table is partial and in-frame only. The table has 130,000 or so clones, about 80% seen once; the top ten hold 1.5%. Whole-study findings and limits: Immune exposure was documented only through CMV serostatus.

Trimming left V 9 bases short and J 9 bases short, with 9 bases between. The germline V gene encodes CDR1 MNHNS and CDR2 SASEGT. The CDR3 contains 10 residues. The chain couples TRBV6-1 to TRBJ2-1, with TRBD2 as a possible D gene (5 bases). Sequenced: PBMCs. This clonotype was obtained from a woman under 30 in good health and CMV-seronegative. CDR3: CASLAIEQFF. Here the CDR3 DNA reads TGTGCCAGTTTAGCGATTGAGCAGTTCTTC.